This TCR beta chain appears in the sequencing data of a study of cytomegalovirus exposure and HLA in healthy donors. Study-wide findings and caveats: The study designated roughly 150 TCR beta chains cytomegalovirus-associated.

Details on this clone: Its target is unknown.

Repertoires were generated with immunoSEQ multiplex PCR, while TCRdb's copy carries only in-frame clones and drops some. The sample comprises fewer than 250,000 clones, about 82% of which are singletons, and more than 1.1% rests with the top ten. This TCR derives from a woman under 30 in good health and CMV-seronegative. Sequenced sample: PBMCs.

CDR3 sequence reads: CSVRQGDGGYTF. CDR3 sequence (DNA): TGCAGCGTACGACAGGGGGATGGTGGCTACACCTTC. The V gene is TRBV29-1, the J gene TRBJ1-2, with 9 positions matching TRBD1. The CDR3 contains 12 residues. Per germline, CDR1 SQVTM and CDR2 ANQGSEA. The V and J ends lost 6 bases and 7 bases, in that order; junction bases with no gene match: 6.